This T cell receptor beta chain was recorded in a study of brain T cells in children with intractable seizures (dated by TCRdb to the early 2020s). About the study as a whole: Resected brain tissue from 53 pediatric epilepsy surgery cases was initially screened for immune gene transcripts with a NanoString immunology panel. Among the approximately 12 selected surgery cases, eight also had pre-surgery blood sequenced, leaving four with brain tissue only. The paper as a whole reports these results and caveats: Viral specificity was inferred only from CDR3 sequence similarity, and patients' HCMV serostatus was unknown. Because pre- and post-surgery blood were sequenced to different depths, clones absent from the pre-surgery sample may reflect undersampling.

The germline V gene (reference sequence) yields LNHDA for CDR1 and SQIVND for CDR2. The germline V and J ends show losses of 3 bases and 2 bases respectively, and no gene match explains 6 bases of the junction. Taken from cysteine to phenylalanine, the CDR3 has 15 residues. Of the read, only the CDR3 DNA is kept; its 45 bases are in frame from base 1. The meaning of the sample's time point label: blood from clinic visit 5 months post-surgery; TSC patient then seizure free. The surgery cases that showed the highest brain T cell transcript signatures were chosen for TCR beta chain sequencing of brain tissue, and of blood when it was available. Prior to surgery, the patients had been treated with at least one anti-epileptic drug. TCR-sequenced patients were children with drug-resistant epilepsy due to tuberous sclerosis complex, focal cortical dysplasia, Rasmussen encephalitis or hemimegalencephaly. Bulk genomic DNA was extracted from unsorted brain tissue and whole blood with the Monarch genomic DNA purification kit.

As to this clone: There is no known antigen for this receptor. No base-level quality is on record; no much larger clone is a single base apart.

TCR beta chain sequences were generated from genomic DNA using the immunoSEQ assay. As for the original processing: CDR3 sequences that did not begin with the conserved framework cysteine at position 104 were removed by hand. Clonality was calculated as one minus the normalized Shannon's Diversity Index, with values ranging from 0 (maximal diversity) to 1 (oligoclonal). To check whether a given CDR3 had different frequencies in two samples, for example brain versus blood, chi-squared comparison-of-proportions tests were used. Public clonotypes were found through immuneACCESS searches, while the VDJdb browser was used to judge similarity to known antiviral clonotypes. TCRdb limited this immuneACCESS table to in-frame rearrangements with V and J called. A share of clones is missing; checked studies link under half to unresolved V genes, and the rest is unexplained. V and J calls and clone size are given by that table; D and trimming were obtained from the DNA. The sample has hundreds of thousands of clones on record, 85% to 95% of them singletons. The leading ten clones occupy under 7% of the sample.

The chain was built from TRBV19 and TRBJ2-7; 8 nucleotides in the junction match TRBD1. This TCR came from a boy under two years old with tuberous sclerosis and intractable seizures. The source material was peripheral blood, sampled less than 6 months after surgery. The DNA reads TGTGCCAGTAGTATTCCGGGACAGGACACCTACGAGCAGTACTTC. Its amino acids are CASSIPGQDTYEQYF.